A selection of T cell receptor beta chains follows, all from one sample in a study of control samples from healthy donors and cancer patients. Assay: immunoSEQ multiplex PCR; the TCRdb copy retains only in-frame clones and omits some. The sample holds roughly 49,000 clones, around nine tenths seen once. Sequencing used PBMCs. The receptor source for this set is a man aged 25 to 40 with colorectal cancer. Both conserved end residues are part of each CDR3. Fields, in order: CDR3 protein, CDR3 DNA, clone size, D gene, V gene, J gene. D genes are given only for firm matches. Only part of the rows carry a size: once, few, many, or a class if the clone is expanded.

CDR3aa: CASSLGTGDSVEQYF
CDR3nt: TGCGCCAGCAGCTTGGGAACAGGGGATAGTGTAGAGCAGTACTTC
abundance: -
d_gene: TRBD1
v_gene: TRBV5-1
j_gene: TRBJ2-7

CDR3aa: CASSNGARRGEKLFF
CDR3nt: TGTGCCAGCAGCAATGGGGCCCGAAGGGGTGAAAAACTGTTTTTT
abundance: -
d_gene: -
v_gene: TRBV21-1
j_gene: TRBJ1-4

CDR3aa: CATSDSNGVNTGELFF
CDR3nt: TGTGCCACCAGTGATTCGAACGGGGTGAACACCGGGGAGCTGTTTTTT
abundance: -
d_gene: -
v_gene: TRBV24-1
j_gene: TRBJ2-2

CDR3aa: CASGLAETQYF
CDR3nt: TGTGCTAGTGGTTTGGCCGAGACCCAGTACTTC
abundance: -
d_gene: -
v_gene: TRBV12-5
j_gene: TRBJ2-5

CDR3aa: CASSLGRSRNTIYF
CDR3nt: TGTGCCAGCAGCTTGGGACGCAGCAGGAACACCATATATTTT
abundance: -
d_gene: -
v_gene: TRBV5-6
j_gene: TRBJ1-3

CDR3aa: CASRIRVEDSNQPQHF
CDR3nt: TGTGCCAGTAGGATAAGGGTCGAGGATAGCAATCAGCCCCAGCATTTT
abundance: -
d_gene: -
v_gene: TRBV19
j_gene: TRBJ1-5

CDR3aa: CASSSDTPKGNEQFF
CDR3nt: TGTGCCAGCAGTTCGGACACACCTAAGGGCAATGAGCAGTTCTTC
abundance: -
d_gene: -
v_gene: TRBV6-5
j_gene: TRBJ2-1

CDR3aa: CASSRGGTGSWNTEAFF
CDR3nt: TGTGCCAGCAGCCGCGGTGGGACAGGGAGTTGGAACACTGAAGCTTTCTTT
abundance: once
d_gene: TRBD1
v_gene: TRBV2
j_gene: TRBJ1-1

CDR3aa: CASSALTGHPYEQYF
CDR3nt: TGTGCCAGCAGTGCCCTGACAGGTCACCCCTACGAGCAGTACTTC
abundance: -
d_gene: -
v_gene: TRBV25-1
j_gene: TRBJ2-7

CDR3aa: CASSSGSGPAGAFF
CDR3nt: TGTGCCAGCAGCAGCGGCAGCGGGCCTGCGGGAGCTTTCTTT
abundance: -
d_gene: -
v_gene: TRBV9
j_gene: TRBJ1-1

CDR3aa: CASSPPKRGVVNTEAFF
CDR3nt: TGTGCCAGCAGCCCTCCAAAACGGGGGGTTGTGAACACTGAAGCTTTCTTT
abundance: -
d_gene: -
v_gene: TRBV7-2
j_gene: TRBJ1-1

CDR3aa: CASSVLAGNTGELFF
CDR3nt: TGTGCCAGCAGCGTACTAGCGGGGAACACCGGGGAGCTGTTTTTT
abundance: -
d_gene: TRBD2
v_gene: TRBV9
j_gene: TRBJ2-2

CDR3aa: CASSRAGTPVTEAFF
CDR3nt: TGTGCCAGCAGCAGAGCCGGGACCCCGGTTACTGAAGCTTTCTTT
abundance: -
d_gene: -
v_gene: TRBV7-9
j_gene: TRBJ1-1

CDR3aa: CASISPASDTQYF
CDR3nt: TGTGCCAGCATTTCACCAGCGTCAGATACGCAGTATTTT
abundance: -
d_gene: -
v_gene: TRBV5-8
j_gene: TRBJ2-3

CDR3aa: CASSFPGQGYNEQFF
CDR3nt: TGTGCCAGCAGCTTTCCGGGACAGGGATACAATGAGCAGTTCTTC
abundance: -
d_gene: TRBD1
v_gene: TRBV5-4
j_gene: TRBJ2-1

CDR3aa: CASKRGSGANVLTF
CDR3nt: TGTGCCAGTAAGAGGGGCTCTGGGGCCAACGTCCTGACTTTC
abundance: -
d_gene: -
v_gene: TRBV19
j_gene: TRBJ2-6

CDR3aa: CASSVEDRGYTGELFF
CDR3nt: TGTGCCAGCAGCGTAGAGGACAGGGGGTACACCGGGGAGCTGTTTTTT
abundance: -
d_gene: TRBD1
v_gene: TRBV9
j_gene: TRBJ2-2

CDR3aa: CASSDRPGFSTDTQYF
CDR3nt: TGTGCCAGCAGTGACCGGCCGGGGTTTAGCACAGATACGCAGTATTTT
abundance: few
d_gene: -
v_gene: TRBV6-4
j_gene: TRBJ2-3

CDR3aa: CAISGDRGRANYGYTF
CDR3nt: TGTGCCATCAGTGGGGACAGGGGACGAGCTAACTATGGCTACACCTTC
abundance: -
d_gene: TRBD1
v_gene: TRBV10-3
j_gene: TRBJ1-2

CDR3aa: CAWSPGQVNTEAFF
CDR3nt: TGTGCCTGGAGCCCGGGACAAGTGAACACTGAAGCTTTCTTT
abundance: -
d_gene: -
v_gene: TRBV30
j_gene: TRBJ1-1

CDR3aa: CASSYGPSTNEKLFF
CDR3nt: TGCGCCAGCAGCTATGGGCCTTCAACTAATGAAAAACTGTTTTTT
abundance: -
d_gene: -
v_gene: TRBV5-1
j_gene: TRBJ1-4

CDR3aa: CSASPPLVTSGGKETQYF
CDR3nt: TGCAGTGCTAGTCCCCCTTTAGTCACTAGCGGGGGTAAAGAGACCCAGTACTTC
abundance: -
d_gene: TRBD2
v_gene: TRBV20-1
j_gene: TRBJ2-5

CDR3aa: CASSSRTGGVKDGYTF
CDR3nt: TGTGCCAGCAGCTCCCGGACAGGGGGCGTGAAAGATGGCTACACCTTC
abundance: -
d_gene: TRBD1
v_gene: TRBV9
j_gene: TRBJ1-2

CDR3aa: CATSRDGLDTPNEKLFF
CDR3nt: TGTGCCACCAGCAGAGATGGATTGGACACCCCTAATGAAAAACTGTTTTTT
abundance: -
d_gene: -
v_gene: TRBV15
j_gene: TRBJ1-4